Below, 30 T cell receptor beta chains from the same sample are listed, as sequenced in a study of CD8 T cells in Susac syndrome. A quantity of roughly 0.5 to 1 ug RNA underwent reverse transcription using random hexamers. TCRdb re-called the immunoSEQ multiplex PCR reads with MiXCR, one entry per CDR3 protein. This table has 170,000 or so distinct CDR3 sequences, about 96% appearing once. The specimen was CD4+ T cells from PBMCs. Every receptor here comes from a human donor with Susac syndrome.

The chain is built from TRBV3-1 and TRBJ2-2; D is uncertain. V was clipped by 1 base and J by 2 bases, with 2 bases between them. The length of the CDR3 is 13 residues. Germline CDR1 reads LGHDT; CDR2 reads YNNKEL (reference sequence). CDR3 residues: CASSQGNTGELFF. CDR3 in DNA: TGTGCCAGCAGCCAAGGAAACACCGGGGAGCTGTTTTTT. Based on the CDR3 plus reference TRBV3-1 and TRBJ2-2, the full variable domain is DTAVSQTPKYLVTQMGNDKSIKCEQNLGHDTMYWYKQDSKKFLKIMFSYNNKELIINETVPNRFSPKSPDKAHLNLHINSLELGDSAVYFCASSQGNTGELFFGEGSRLTVL.

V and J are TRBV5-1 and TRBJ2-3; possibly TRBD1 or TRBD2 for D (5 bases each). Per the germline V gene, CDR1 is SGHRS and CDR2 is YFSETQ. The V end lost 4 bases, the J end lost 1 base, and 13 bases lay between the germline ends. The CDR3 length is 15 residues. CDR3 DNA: TGCGCCAGCAGCCTATGGGACCCACGCACAGATACGCAGTATTTT. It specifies CASSLWDPRTDTQYF.

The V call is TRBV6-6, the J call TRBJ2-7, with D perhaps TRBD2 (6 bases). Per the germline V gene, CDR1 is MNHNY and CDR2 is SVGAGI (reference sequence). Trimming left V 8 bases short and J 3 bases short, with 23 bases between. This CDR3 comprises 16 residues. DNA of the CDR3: TGTGCCAGCTCACCGGAGGGGCCTCCCAGTCTCTACGAGCAGTACTTC. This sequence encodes CASSPEGPPSLYEQYF.

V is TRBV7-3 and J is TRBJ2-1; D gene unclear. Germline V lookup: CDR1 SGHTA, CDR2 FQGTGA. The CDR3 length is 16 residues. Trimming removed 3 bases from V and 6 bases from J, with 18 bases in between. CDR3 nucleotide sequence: TGTGCCAGCAGCTTTAGTAATGCTAACCTTGGCAATGAGCAGTTCTTC. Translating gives CASSFSNANLGNEQFF. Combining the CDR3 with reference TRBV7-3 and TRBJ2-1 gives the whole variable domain GAGVSQTPSNKVTEKGKYVELRCDPISGHTALYWYRQSLGQGPEFLIYFQGTGAADDSGLPNDRFFAVRPEGSVSTLKIQRTERGDSAVYLCASSFSNANLGNEQFFGPGTRLTVL.

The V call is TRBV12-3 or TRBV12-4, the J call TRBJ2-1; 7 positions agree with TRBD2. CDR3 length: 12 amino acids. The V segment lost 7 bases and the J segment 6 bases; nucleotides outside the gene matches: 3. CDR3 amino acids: CASKTSANEQFF. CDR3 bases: TGTGCCAGCAAAACTAGCGCCAATGAGCAGTTCTTC.

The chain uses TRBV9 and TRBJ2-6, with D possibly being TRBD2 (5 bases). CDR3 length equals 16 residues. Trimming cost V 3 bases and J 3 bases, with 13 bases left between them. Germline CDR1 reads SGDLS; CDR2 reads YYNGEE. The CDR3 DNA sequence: TGTGCCAGCAGCGCTACCTCGGGGTTTGGGGCCAACGTCCTGACTTTC. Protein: CASSATSGFGANVLTF. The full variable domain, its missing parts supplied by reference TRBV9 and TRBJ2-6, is DSGVTQTPKHLITATGQRVTLRCSPRSGDLSVYWYQQSLDQGLQFLIQYYNGEERAKGNILERFSAQQFPDLHSELNLSSLELGDSALYFCASSATSGFGANVLTFGAGSRLTVL.

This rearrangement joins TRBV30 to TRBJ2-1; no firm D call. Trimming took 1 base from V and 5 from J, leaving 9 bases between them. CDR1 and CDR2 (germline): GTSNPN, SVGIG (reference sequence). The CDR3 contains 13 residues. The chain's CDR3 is CAWSDLINNEQFF. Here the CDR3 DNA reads TGTGCCTGGAGTGACCTCATAAACAATGAGCAGTTCTTC.

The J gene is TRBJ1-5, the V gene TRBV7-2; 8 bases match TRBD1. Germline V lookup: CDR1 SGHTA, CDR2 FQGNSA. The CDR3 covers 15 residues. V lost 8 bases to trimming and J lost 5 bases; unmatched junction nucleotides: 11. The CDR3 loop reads CASRQGPAQHQPQHF. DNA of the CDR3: TGTGCCAGCCGACAGGGGCCCGCACAACATCAGCCCCAGCATTTT.

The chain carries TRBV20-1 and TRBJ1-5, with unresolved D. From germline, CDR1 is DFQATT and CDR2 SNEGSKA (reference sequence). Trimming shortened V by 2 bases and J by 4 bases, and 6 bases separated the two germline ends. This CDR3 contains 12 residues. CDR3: CSARRPNQPQHF. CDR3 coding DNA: TGCAGTGCTAGACGTCCGAATCAGCCCCAGCATTTT.

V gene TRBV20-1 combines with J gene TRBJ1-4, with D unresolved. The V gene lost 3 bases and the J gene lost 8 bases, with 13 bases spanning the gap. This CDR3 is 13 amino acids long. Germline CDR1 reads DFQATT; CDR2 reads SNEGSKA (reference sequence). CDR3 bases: TGCAGTGCTAGTCCCACAGAGGAGGAAAAACTGTTTTTT. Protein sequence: CSASPTEEEKLFF.

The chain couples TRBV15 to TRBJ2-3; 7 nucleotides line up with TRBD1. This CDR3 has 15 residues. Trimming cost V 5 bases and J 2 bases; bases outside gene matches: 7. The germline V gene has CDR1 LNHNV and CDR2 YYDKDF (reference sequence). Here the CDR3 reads CATSARTGATDTQYF. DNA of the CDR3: TGTGCCACCAGCGCTAGGACAGGAGCCACAGATACGCAGTATTTT.

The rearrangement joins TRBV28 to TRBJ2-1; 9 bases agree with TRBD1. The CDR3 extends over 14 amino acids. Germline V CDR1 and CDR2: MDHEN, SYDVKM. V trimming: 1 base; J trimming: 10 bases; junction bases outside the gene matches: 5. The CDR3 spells CASSLLQGAGEQFF. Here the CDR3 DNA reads TGTGCCAGCAGTTTATTACAGGGGGCAGGGGAGCAGTTCTTC.

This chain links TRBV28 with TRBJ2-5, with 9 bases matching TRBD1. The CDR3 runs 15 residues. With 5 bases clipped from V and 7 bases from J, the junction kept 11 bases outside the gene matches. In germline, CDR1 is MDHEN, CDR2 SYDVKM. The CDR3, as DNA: TGTGCCAGCAGTCCCCAGGGGGGACAGGGCGGGACCCAGTACTTC. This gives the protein CASSPQGGQGGTQYF.

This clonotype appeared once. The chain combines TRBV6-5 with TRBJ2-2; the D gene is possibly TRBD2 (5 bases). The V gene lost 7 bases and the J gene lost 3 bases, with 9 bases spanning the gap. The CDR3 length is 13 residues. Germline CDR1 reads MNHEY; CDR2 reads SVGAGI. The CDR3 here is CASNAGYTGELFF. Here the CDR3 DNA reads TGTGCCAGCAACGCGGGTTACACCGGGGAGCTGTTTTTT.

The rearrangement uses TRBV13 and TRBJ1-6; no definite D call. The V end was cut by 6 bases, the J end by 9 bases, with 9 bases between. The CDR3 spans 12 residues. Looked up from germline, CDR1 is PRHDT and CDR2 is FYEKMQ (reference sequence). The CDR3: CASSSEISPLHF. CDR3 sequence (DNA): TGTGCCAGCAGTTCCGAGATTTCACCCCTCCACTTT.

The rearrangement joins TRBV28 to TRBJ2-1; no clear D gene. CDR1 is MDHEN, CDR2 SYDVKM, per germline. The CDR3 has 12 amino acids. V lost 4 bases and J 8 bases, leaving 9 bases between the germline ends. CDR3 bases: TGTGCCAGCAGTTCCCCCGGCCATGAGCAGTTCTTC. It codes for CASSSPGHEQFF.

The CDR3 coding sequence is TGTGCCACCAGCATAGTTGCGGGGGGGCTCGGGGCCAACGTCCTGACTTTC. Protein product: CATSIVAGGLGANVLTF. V and J are TRBV15 and TRBJ2-6, with TRBD2 identical over 9 bases. The CDR3 runs 17 residues. CDR1 and CDR2 (germline): LNHNV, YYDKDF (reference sequence). The junction had 8 bases not matched to a gene; V was cut back by 4 bases and J by 4 bases. The full variable domain, completed using reference TRBV15 and TRBJ2-6, is DAMVIQNPRYQVTQFGKPVTLSCSQTLNHNVMYWYQQKSSQAPKLLFHYYDKDFNNEADTPDNFQSRRPNTSFCFLDIRSPGLGDTAMYLCATSIVAGGLGANVLTFGAGSRLTVL.

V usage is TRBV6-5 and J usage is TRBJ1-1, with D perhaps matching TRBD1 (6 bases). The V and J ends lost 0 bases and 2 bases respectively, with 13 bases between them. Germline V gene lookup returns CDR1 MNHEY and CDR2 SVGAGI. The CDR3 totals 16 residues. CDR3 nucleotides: TGTGCCAGCAGTTACTCGATTATGGGGGCTAACACTGAAGCTTTCTTT. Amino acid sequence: CASSYSIMGANTEAFF.

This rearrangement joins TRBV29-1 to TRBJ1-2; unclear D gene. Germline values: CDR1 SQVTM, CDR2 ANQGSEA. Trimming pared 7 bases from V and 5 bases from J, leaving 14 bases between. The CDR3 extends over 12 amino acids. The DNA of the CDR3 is TGCAGCGCCCGTAAGGGATTTTATGGCTACACCTTC. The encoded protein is CSARKGFYGYTF. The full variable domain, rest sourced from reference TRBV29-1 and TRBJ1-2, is SAVISQKPSRDICQRGTSLTIQCQVDSQVTMMFWYRQQPGQSLTLIATANQGSEATYESGFVIDKFPISRPNLTFSTLTVSNMSPEDSSIYLCSARKGFYGYTFGSGTRLTVV.

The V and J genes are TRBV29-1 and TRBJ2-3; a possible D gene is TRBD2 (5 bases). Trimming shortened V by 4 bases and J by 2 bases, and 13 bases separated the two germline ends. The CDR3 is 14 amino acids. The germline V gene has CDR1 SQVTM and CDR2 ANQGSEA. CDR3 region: CSVGGEPHTDTQYF. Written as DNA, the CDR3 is TGCAGCGTTGGTGGGGAGCCCCACACAGATACGCAGTATTTT.

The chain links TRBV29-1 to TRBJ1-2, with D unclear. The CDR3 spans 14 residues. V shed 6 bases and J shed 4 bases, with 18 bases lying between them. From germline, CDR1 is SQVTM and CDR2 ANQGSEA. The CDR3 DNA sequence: TGCAGCGTCTCCACGGGAAGCGATGCCTATGGCTACACCTTC. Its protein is CSVSTGSDAYGYTF. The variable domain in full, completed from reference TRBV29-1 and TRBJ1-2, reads SAVISQKPSRDICQRGTSLTIQCQVDSQVTMMFWYRQQPGQSLTLIATANQGSEATYESGFVIDKFPISRPNLTFSTLTVSNMSPEDSSIYLCSVSTGSDAYGYTFGSGTRLTVV.

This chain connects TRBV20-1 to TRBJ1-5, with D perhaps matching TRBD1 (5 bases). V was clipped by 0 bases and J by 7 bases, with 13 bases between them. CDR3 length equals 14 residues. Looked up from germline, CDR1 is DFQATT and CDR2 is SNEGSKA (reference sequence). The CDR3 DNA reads TGCAGTGCTAGAGATATCGGGGGTCAACAGCCCCAGCATTTT. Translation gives CSARDIGGQQPQHF.

The DNA of the CDR3 is TGTGCCAGCAGCTTATATCGGGGCCGTGGGGACATTCAGTACTTC. Its translation: CASSLYRGRGDIQYF. The chain employs TRBV7-9 and TRBJ2-4; either TRBD1 or TRBD2 may fit D (5 bases each). The V gene lost 2 bases and the J gene lost 8 bases, with 16 bases spanning the gap. The germline V gene encodes CDR1 SEHNR and CDR2 FQNEAQ (reference sequence). CDR3 length: 15 residues.

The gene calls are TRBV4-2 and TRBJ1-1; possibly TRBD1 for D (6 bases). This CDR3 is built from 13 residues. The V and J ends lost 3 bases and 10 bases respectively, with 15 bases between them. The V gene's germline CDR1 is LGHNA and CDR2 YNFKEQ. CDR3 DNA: TGTGCCAGCAGCCAGCCAGGAGACAGGAGAGCTTTCTTT. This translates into CASSQPGDRRAFF.

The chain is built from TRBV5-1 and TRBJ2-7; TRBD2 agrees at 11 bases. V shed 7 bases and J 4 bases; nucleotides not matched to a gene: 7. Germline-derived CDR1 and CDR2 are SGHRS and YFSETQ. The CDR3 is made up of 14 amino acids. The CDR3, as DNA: TGCGCCAGCCGATGGACTAGCGGGTCGTACGAGCAGTACTTC. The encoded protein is CASRWTSGSYEQYF.

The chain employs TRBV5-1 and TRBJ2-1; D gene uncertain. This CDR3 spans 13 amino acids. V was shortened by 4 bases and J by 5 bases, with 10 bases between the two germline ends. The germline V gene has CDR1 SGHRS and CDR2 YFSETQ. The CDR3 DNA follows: TGCGCCAGCAGCCCTGCAGGCAACAATGAGCAGTTCTTC. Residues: CASSPAGNNEQFF.

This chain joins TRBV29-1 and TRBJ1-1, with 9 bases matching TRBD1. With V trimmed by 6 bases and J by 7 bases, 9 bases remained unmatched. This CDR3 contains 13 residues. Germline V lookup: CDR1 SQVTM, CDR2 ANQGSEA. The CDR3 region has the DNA TGCAGCGTACAAGGACAGGGGTCTTTTGAAGCTTTCTTT. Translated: CSVQGQGSFEAFF.

CDR3 sequence: CAWSVQGNEKLFF. CDR3 DNA: TGTGCCTGGAGTGTACAGGGTAATGAAAAACTGTTTTTT. V usage is TRBV30 and J usage is TRBJ1-4; D perhaps matches TRBD1 (6 bases). The CDR3 length is 13 residues. The germline gives CDR1 GTSNPN, CDR2 SVGIG (reference sequence). V was clipped by 0 bases and J by 4 bases, with 6 bases between them.

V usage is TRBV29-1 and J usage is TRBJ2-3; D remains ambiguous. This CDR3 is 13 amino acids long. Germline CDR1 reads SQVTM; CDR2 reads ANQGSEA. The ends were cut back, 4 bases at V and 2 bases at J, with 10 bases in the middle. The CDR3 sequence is CSVAQTPTDTQYF. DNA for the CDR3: TGCAGCGTTGCTCAGACCCCCACAGATACGCAGTATTTT.

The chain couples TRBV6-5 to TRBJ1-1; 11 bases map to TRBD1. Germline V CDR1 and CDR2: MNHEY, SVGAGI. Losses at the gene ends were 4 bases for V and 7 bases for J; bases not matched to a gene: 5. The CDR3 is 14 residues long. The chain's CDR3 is CASSWTGTGGEAFF. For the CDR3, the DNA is TGTGCCAGCAGTTGGACCGGGACAGGGGGTGAAGCTTTCTTT.